This T cell receptor (beta chain) was profiled in a study of CD8 T cells in Susac syndrome. RNA, at about 0.45 to 1 ug, was reverse transcribed with random hexamers. TCRdb re-derived calls from the immunoSEQ multiplex PCR reads in MiXCR, one entry per CDR3 protein. This table holds just over 300,000 distinct CDR3 sequences, about 90% found once. The CDR3 length is 13 residues. V shed 7 bases and J 2 bases; nucleotides not matched to a gene: 1. Germline CDR1 reads MNHNS; CDR2 reads SASEGT. The chain joins TRBV6-1 to TRBJ2-7; 11 bases map to TRBD2. The TCR sequence derives from a human donor with multiple sclerosis. Sequencing input: CD4+ T cells from PBMCs. The CDR3 reads CASISGGAYEQYF. The CDR3 DNA sequence: TGTGCCAGCATTAGCGGGGGGGCCTACGAGCAGTACTTC.